These T cell receptor beta chains were read from a single sample in a study of T cell responses to AZD1222 COVID-19 vaccine. Only in-frame clones appear in the TCRdb table, and some are missing; sequencing was by immunoSEQ multiplex PCR. The sample lists about 140,000 clones, 70% to 90% occurring once. This specimen was peripheral blood, taken on day 0 of AZD1222 vaccination. Source of these receptors: an adult in good health. Each CDR3 is given with its conserved first and last residue. Fields, in order: V gene, clone size, D gene, J gene, CDR3 protein, CDR3 DNA. The D gene is left open where the match is weak. Not all rows give a size; the values are once, few, many and, for expanded clones, a class.

TRBV9,.,.,TRBJ1-1,CASSTTETANTEAFF,TGTGCCAGCAGCACAACTGAGACGGCGAACACTGAAGCTTTCTTT
TRBV19,once,TRBD2,TRBJ2-2,CASQTSGRGAGELFF,TGTGCCAGCCAGACTAGCGGGAGGGGAGCCGGGGAGCTGTTTTTT
TRBV4-2,few,.,TRBJ2-7,CASSQATGTGEQYF,TGTGCCAGCAGCCAAGCTACAGGGACTGGCGAGCAGTACTTC
TRBV19,.,.,TRBJ1-1,CASSGMGGGTEAFF,TGTGCCAGTAGTGGTATGGGTGGGGGAACTGAAGCTTTCTTT
TRBV5-1,once,.,TRBJ2-5,CASSLWTGETQYF,TGCGCCAGCAGCTTGTGGACGGGGGAGACCCAGTACTTC
TRBV29-1,.,.,TRBJ1-1,CSVDQGGYTEAFF,TGCAGCGTTGATCAGGGAGGGTACACTGAAGCTTTCTTT
TRBV18,.,.,TRBJ1-5,CASSLGLVQPQHF,TGTGCCAGCTCCCTAGGCCTAGTTCAGCCCCAGCATTTT
TRBV9,.,.,TRBJ2-2,CASSLTQTLGTGELFF,TGTGCCAGCAGCTTAACACAGACCCTGGGCACCGGGGAGCTGTTTTTT
TRBV11-2,.,TRBD2,TRBJ2-7,CASSLGSGRAGEQYF,TGTGCCAGCAGCTTAGGGAGCGGGAGGGCCGGAGAGCAGTACTTC
TRBV19,.,.,TRBJ1-1,CASSSPDGRNTEAFF,TGTGCCAGTAGTTCTCCCGACGGACGAAACACTGAAGCTTTCTTT
TRBV27,once,.,TRBJ2-7,CASSSFGTGSYF,.
TRBV24-1,.,.,TRBJ2-7,CATSTRGEVSEQYF,TGTGCCACTTCGACGCGGGGAGAGGTCAGCGAGCAGTACTTC
TRBV11-2,.,TRBD2,TRBJ2-7,CASSLMTSGRVYEQYF,TGTGCCAGCAGCCTCATGACTAGCGGGAGAGTCTACGAGCAGTACTTC
TRBV5-1,.,.,TRBJ1-3,CASSLYGSGNTIYF,TGCGCCAGCAGCTTGTATGGTTCTGGAAACACCATATATTTT
TRBV3-1/TRBV3-2,.,TRBD1,TRBJ2-5,CASSPTTGGFRETQYF,TGTGCCAGCAGCCCCACTACAGGGGGCTTTAGGGAGACCCAGTACTTC
TRBV9,.,TRBD2,TRBJ2-1,CASSTSGGAAVLEQFF,TGTGCCAGCAGCACCAGCGGGGGGGCCGCGGTTCTTGAGCAGTTCTTC
TRBV19,.,.,TRBJ1-2,CASSIGQPPIYGYTF,TGTGCCAGTAGTATAGGTCAGCCCCCAATCTATGGCTACACCTTC
TRBV5-8,.,.,TRBJ1-1,CASSLVLTGMNTEAFF,TGTGCCAGCAGCTTGGTTTTGACGGGTATGAACACTGAAGCTTTCTTT
TRBV6-5,.,.,TRBJ1-2,CASSPPRDSYGYTF,TGTGCCAGCAGCCCCCCCAGGGATAGCTATGGCTACACCTTC
TRBV6-5,.,.,TRBJ1-1,CASSYGGVGKNTEAFF,TGTGCCAGCAGTTACGGGGGAGTGGGGAAGAACACTGAAGCTTTCTTT
TRBV2,.,.,TRBJ1-1,CASSGGTEAFF,TGTGCCAGCTCGGGGGGCACTGAAGCTTTCTTT
TRBV20-1,.,.,TRBJ2-1,CSASSGLEQFF,TGCAGTGCTAGCAGCGGGTTGGAGCAGTTCTTC
TRBV7-9,.,.,TRBJ2-7,CASSPMYRVYEQYF,TGTGCCAGCAGCCCTATGTACAGGGTCTACGAGCAGTACTTC